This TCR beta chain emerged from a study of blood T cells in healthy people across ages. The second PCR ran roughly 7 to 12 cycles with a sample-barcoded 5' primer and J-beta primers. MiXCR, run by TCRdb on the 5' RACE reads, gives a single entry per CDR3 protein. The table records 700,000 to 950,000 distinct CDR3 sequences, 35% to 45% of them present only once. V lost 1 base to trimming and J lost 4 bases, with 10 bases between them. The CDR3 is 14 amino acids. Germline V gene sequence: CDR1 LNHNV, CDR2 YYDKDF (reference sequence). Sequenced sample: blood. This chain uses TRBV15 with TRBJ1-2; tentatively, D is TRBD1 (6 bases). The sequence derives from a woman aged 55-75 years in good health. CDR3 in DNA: TGTGCCACCAGCAGAGCGGCCAGGGGCTATGGCTACACCTTC. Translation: CATSRAARGYGYTF.